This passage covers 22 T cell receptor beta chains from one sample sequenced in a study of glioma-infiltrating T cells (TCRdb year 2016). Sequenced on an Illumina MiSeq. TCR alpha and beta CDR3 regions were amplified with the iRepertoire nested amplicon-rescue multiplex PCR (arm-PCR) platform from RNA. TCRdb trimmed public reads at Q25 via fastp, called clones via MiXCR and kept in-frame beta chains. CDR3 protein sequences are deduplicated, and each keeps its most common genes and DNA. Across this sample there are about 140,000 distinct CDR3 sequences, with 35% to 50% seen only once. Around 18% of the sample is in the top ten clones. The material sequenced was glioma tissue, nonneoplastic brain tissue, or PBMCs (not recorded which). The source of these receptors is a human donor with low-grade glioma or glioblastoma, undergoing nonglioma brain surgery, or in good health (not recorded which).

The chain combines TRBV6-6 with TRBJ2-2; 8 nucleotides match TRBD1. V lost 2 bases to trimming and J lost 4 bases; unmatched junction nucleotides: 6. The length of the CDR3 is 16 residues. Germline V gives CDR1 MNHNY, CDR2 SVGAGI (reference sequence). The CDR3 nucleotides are TGTGCCAGCAGTTACGGCAGGGGGCTAGGCACCGGGGAGCTGTTTTTT. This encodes CASSYGRGLGTGELFF.

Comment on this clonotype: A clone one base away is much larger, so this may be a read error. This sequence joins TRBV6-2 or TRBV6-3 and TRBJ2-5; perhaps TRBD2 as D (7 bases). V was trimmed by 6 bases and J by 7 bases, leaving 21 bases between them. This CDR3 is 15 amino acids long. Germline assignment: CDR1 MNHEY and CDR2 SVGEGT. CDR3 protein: CASRSTSRGLGTQYF. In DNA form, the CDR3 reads TGTGCCAGCAGAAGTACATCGCGGGGGCTTGGGACCCAGTACTTC.

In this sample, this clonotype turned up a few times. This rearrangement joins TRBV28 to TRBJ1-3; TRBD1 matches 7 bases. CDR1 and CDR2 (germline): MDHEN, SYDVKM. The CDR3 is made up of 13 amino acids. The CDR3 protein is CAWGQSSGNTIYF. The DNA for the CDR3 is TGTGCTTGGGGACAGAGCTCTGGAAACACCATATATTTT.

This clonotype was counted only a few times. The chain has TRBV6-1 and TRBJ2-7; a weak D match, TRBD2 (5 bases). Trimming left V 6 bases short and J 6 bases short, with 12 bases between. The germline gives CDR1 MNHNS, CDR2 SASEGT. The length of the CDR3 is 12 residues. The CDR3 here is CASRTDSTEQYF. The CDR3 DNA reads TGTGCCAGCAGAACGGACTCGACCGAGCAGTACTTC.

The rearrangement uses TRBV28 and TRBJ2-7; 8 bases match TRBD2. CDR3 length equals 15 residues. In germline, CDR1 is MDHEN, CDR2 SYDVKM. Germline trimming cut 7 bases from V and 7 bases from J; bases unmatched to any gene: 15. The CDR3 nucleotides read TGTGCCAGCAATGAAGCGGGGGTATCCTACAATGAGCAGTACTTC. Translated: CASNEAGVSYNEQYF. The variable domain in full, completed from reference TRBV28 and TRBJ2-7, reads DVKVTQSSRYLVKRTGEKVFLECVQDMDHENMFWYRQDPGLGLRLIYFSYDVKMKEKGDIPEGYSVSREKKERFSLILESASTNQTSMYLCASNEAGVSYNEQYFGPGTRLTVT.

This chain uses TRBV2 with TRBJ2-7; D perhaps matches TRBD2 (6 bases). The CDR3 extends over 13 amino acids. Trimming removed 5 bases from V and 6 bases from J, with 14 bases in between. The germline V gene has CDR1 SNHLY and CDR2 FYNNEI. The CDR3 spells CASSYAAGSEQYF. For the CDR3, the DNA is TGTGCCAGCAGTTATGCTGCGGGGTCCGAGCAGTACTTC. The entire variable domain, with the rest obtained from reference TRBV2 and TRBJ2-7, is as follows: EPEVTQTPSHQVTQMGQEVILRCVPISNHLYFYWYRQILGQKVEFLVSFYNNEISEKSEIFDDQFSVERPDGSNFTLKIRSTKLEDSAMYFCASSYAAGSEQYFGPGTRLTVT.

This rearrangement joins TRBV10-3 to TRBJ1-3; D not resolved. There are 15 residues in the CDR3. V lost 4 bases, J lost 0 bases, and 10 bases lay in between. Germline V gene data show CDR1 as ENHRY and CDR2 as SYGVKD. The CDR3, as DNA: TGTGCCATCAGTGGGACGGGAAACTCTGGAAACACCATATATTTT. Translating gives CAISGTGNSGNTIYF.

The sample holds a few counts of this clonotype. The CDR3 is CASSQGGREQYF. CDR3 DNA sequence: TGTGCCAGCAGCCAAGGTGGTCGGGAGCAGTACTTC. The chain recombines TRBV14 with TRBJ2-7; D gene uncertain. The CDR3 consists of 12 residues. The V gene's germline CDR1 is SGHDN and CDR2 FVKESK. V was cut by 1 base and J by 7 bases, with 8 bases left in between.

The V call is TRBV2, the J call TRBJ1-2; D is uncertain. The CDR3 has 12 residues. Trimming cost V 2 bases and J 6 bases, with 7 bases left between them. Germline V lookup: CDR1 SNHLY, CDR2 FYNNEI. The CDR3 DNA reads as TGTGCCAGCAGTGAACTTGGGCATGGCTACACCTTC. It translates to CASSELGHGYTF.

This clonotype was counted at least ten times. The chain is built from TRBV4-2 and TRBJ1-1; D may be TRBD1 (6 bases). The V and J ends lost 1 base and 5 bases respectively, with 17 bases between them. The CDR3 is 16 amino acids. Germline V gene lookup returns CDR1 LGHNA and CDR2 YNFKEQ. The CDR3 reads CASSQAGGGGRTEAFF. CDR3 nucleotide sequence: TGTGCCAGCAGCCAAGCGGGAGGAGGGGGTAGGACTGAAGCTTTCTTT.

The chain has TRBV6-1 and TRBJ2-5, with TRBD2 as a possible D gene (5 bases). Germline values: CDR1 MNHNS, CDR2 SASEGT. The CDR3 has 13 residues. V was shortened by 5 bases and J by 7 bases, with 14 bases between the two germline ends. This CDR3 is CASSPPGSRTQYF. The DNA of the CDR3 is TGTGCCAGCAGTCCGCCGGGGTCAAGGACCCAGTACTTC.

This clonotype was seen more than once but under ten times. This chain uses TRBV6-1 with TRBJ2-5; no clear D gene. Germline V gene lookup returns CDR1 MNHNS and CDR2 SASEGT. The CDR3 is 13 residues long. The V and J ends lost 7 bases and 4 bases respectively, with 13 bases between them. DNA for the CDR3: TGTGCCAGCACCCGTCGGGTGGGAGAGACCCAGTACTTC. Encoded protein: CASTRRVGETQYF.

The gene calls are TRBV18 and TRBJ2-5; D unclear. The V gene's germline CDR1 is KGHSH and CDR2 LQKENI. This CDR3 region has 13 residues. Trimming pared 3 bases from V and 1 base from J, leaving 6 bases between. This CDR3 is CASSPATQETQYF. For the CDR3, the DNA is TGTGCCAGCTCACCGGCCACCCAAGAGACCCAGTACTTC.

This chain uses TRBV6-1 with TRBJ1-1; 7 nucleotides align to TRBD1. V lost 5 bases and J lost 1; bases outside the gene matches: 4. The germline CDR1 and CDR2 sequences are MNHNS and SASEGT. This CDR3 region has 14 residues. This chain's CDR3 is CASSLNRGNTEAFF. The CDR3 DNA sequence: TGTGCCAGCAGTTTAAACAGGGGGAACACTGAAGCTTTCTTT.

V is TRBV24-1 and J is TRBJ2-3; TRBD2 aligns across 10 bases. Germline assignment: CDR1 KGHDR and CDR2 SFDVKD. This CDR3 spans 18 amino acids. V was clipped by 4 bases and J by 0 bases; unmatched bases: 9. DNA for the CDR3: TGTGCCACCAGTGACAAACTTAGCGGGAGGACTAGCACAGATACGCAGTATTTT. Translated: CATSDKLSGRTSTDTQYF.

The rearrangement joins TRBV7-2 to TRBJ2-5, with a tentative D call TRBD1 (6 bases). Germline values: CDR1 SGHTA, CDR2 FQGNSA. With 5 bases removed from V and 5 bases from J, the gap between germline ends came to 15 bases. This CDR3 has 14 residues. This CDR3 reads CASSITQGRETQYF. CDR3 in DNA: TGTGCCAGCAGCATAACACAGGGCCGCGAGACCCAGTACTTC.

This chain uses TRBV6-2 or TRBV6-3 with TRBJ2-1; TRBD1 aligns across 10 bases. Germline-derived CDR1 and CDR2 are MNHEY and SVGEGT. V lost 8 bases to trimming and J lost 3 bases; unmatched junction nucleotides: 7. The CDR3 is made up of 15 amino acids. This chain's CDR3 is CASSHGTGDYNEQFF. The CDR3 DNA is TGTGCCAGCTCCCATGGGACAGGGGACTACAATGAGCAGTTCTTC.

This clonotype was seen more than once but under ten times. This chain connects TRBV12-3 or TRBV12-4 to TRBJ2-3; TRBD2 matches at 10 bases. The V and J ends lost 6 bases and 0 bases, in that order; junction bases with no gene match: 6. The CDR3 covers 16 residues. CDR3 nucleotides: TGTGCCAGCAGCCGGACTAGCGGAACTAGCACAGATACGCAGTATTTT. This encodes CASSRTSGTSTDTQYF.

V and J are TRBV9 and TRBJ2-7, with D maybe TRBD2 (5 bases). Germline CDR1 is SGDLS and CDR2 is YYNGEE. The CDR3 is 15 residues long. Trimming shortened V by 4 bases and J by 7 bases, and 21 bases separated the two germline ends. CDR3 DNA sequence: TGTGCCAGCAGCTCCTCCCTGATGCCCTCGGGGGAGCAGTACTTC. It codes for CASSSSLMPSGEQYF.

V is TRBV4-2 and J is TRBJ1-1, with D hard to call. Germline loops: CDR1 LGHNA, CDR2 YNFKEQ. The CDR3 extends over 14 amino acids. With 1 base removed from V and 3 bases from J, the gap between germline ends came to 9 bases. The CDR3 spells CASSQGIRDTEAFF. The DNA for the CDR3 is TGTGCCAGCAGCCAAGGGATAAGGGACACTGAAGCTTTCTTT.

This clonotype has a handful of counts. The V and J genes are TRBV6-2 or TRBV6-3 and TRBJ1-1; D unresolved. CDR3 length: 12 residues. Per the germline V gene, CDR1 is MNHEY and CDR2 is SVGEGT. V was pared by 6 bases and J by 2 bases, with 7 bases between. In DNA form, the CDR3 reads TGTGCCAGCAGGAGCGTTAACACTGAAGCTTTCTTT. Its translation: CASRSVNTEAFF.

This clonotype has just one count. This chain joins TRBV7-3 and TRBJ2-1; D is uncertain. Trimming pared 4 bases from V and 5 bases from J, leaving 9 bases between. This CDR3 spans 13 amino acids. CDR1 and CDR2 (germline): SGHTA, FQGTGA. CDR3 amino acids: CASSSGLDNEQFF. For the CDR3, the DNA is TGTGCCAGCAGCTCCGGTTTAGACAATGAGCAGTTCTTC.